A single sample is the source of the 3 T cell receptor beta chains below, sequenced in a study of blood T cells in healthy people across ages. The use of a sample-barcoded 5' primer and a J-beta primer mix characterized a second PCR of roughly 6 to 11 cycles. TCRdb reprocessed the 5' RACE reads with MiXCR, giving one entry per CDR3 protein. Among roughly 730,000 distinct CDR3 sequences listed, more than 55% were seen once. Input material: blood. Receptors were obtained from a man in his forties in good health.

The V gene is TRBV6-2 or TRBV6-3, the J gene TRBJ2-1; 11 bases fit TRBD2. V lost 4 bases to trimming and J lost 2 bases; unmatched junction nucleotides: 10. In germline, CDR1 is MNHEY, CDR2 SVGEGT. The CDR3 sequence is 18 residues long. CDR3 sequence: CASSLILAGEIPYNEQFF. The DNA of the CDR3 is TGTGCCAGCAGTTTAATACTAGCGGGGGAAATTCCCTACAATGAGCAGTTCTTC.

This clonotype has ten or more counts. The chain uses TRBV14 and TRBJ2-7, with D possibly being TRBD2 (6 bases). Germline CDR1 is SGHDN and CDR2 is FVKESK. CDR3 length: 14 amino acids. The ends were cut back, 4 bases at V and 0 bases at J, with 10 bases in the middle. The CDR3 sequence: CASSRQGGSYEQYF. The CDR3 region has the DNA TGTGCCAGCAGCCGGCAGGGAGGCTCCTACGAGCAGTACTTC.

With regard to this clonotype: At one end the junction does not follow the germline gene, possibly because of a read error. The J gene is TRBJ2-1, the V gene TRBV6-2 or TRBV6-3, with unresolved D. Germline V lookup: CDR1 MNHEY, CDR2 SVGEGT. The CDR3 is made up of 14 amino acids. The chain's CDR3 is CASSAASSYNEQFF. The CDR3 DNA reads as TGTGCCAGCAGTGCGGCAAGCTCCTACAATGAGCAATTCTTC.